This paragraph covers one T cell receptor (beta chain) sequence. Its antigen is not known. The V end was cut by 7 bases, the J end by 1 base, with 14 bases between. The germline gives CDR1 SGHTA, CDR2 FQGNSA. This CDR3 has 14 residues. This entry belongs to a study of OX40 agonist ivuxolimab in advanced cancers. About the research overall: Patients treated during dose escalation were battling hepatocellular carcinoma, melanoma, renal cell or head and neck cancer.

Study outcomes and limitations: Clonal expansion was among the lowest in partial responders at 0.1-3.0 mg/kg, especially CD8+.

This table comes from immunoSEQ multiplex PCR, and its TCRdb copy is limited to in-frame clones, with some not included. The table has tens of thousands of clones, roughly 90% seen once. The chain carries TRBV7-2 and TRBJ2-7; D is uncertain. The sample here was CD4+ or CD8+ T cells sorted from blood, taken in a trial of the OX40 agonist ivuxolimab. The TCR originated in an adult with an advanced solid tumor such as melanoma, head and neck, liver or kidney cancer. The CDR3 sequence: CASTLGWGSYEQYF. The CDR3 DNA reads TGTGCCAGCACCCTGGGGTGGGGATCCTACGAGCAGTACTTC.